This T cell receptor beta chain is drawn from a study of T cells in Graves' hyperthyroidism and ophthalmopathy. Findings of the study overall: Appearing also in blood were most of the thyroid clonotypes expanded above 0.001. Ophthalmopathy was predicted by the model a median of roughly 6.6 months ahead of onset.

Orbital computed tomography and thyroid ultrasound, together with serum TRAb and thyroxine and clinical symptoms, were used for diagnoses. V lost 2 bases to trimming and J lost 0 bases, with 9 bases between them. The germline V gene encodes CDR1 SGHRS and CDR2 YFSETQ. The CDR3 has 15 residues. RNA transcripts provided the source from which TCR beta CDR3 regions were amplified. The HTBI primer set drove a first-round RT-PCR of the TCR CDR3. TCRdb processed the multiplex PCR reads anew with MiXCR; each CDR3 protein has one entry. The repertoire includes about 520,000 distinct CDR3 sequences, more than 20% of them detected once, and 26% sits in the top ten. This clonotype has ten or more counts. Its target is unknown.

V is TRBV5-1 and J is TRBJ1-3; D may be TRBD1 (5 bases). The origin of this receptor is a man between 18 and 35 years old with Graves' hyperthyroidism. The sample consisted of blood. CDR3 in amino acids: CASSFQGSSGNTIYF. CDR3 nucleotide sequence: TGCGCCAGCAGCTTCCAGGGTAGCTCTGGAAACACCATATATTTT. Drawing the rest from reference TRBV5-1 and TRBJ1-3, the complete variable domain is KAGVTQTPRYLIKTRGQQVTLSCSPISGHRSVSWYQQTPGQGLQFLFEYFSETQRNKGNFPGRFSGRQFSNSRSEMNVSTLELGDSALYLCASSFQGSSGNTIYFGEGSWLTVV.